This TCR beta chain was sequenced in a study of cytomegalovirus exposure and HLA in healthy donors. Looking at the study overall: The 130 or so validation repertoires used the same platform as the approximately 620 first-cohort repertoires (as reported by a later analysis).

Trimming left V 4 bases short and J 3 bases short, with 11 bases between. Per germline, CDR1 SGHRS and CDR2 YFSETQ. The length of the CDR3 is 13 residues. Findings and caveats of the study: The classifier reportedly diagnosed cytomegalovirus status with high sensitivity and specificity. Subsequent analysis showed first-cohort TCR clusters tending to co-occur in 120 validation repertoires.

Clones were read by immunoSEQ multiplex PCR, and TCRdb kept only the in-frame ones, dropping some. This table holds about 170,000 clones, 86% found once. A word on this clone: Antigen: not known.

Sample: PBMCs. The source is a woman between 18 and 29 years old in good health and CMV-seronegative. The rearrangement joins TRBV5-1 to TRBJ2-7, with unresolved D. CDR3 coding DNA: TGCGCCAGCAGCCCCACGTCTAACTACGAGCAGTACTTC. It yields the protein CASSPTSNYEQYF. The complete variable domain, with remaining parts taken from reference TRBV5-1 and TRBJ2-7, reads KAGVTQTPRYLIKTRGQQVTLSCSPISGHRSVSWYQQTPGQGLQFLFEYFSETQRNKGNFPGRFSGRQFSNSRSEMNVSTLELGDSALYLCASSPTSNYEQYFGPGTRLTVT.